Listed below are T cell receptor beta chains from one sample, sequenced in a study of early T cells in non-severe SARS-CoV-2 infection. TCRdb reprocessed the 5' RACE reads with MiXCR, giving one entry per CDR3 protein. This table holds around 70,000 distinct CDR3 sequences, more than 10% found once. The sample comprised whole blood. The source of these receptors is an adult who was a healthcare worker with PCR-confirmed SARS-CoV-2 infection or an uninfected control (not recorded which). Both conserved end residues are part of each CDR3. Fields, in order: D gene, V gene, clone size, J gene, CDR3 protein, CDR3 DNA. The D gene is left open where the match is weak. The listing skips clone size in some rows; elsewhere it reads once, few, many or a size class.

.,TRBV6-6,few,TRBJ1-1,CASTPRGLATGAEAFF,TGTGCCAGCACCCCCCGGGGTCTCGCAACGGGCGCTGAAGCTTTCTTT
.,TRBV12-3/TRBV12-4,many,TRBJ1-4,CASSPAGRKLFF,TGTGCCAGCAGCCCAGCCGGGAGAAAACTGTTTTTT
.,TRBV29-1,many,TRBJ2-1,CSTRPNNEQFF,TGCAGCACGAGACCCAACAATGAGCAGTTCTTC
TRBD2,TRBV4-1,.,TRBJ2-3,CASSHVVAGGTDTQYF,TGCGCCAGCAGCCACGTCGTAGCGGGGGGAACAGATACGCAGTATTTT
.,TRBV18,few,TRBJ1-2,CASSPRPQNYGYTF,TGTGCCAGCTCACCACGACCACAGAACTATGGCTACACCTTC
.,TRBV18,many,TRBJ1-2,CASSGNWGSGRNGYTF,TGTGCCAGCTCCGGTAACTGGGGATCGGGGAGGAATGGCTACACCTTC
.,TRBV4-2,few,TRBJ2-7,CASSHEPGSQILYEQYF,TGTGCCAGCAGCCACGAACCGGGATCCCAGATACTCTACGAGCAGTACTTC
.,TRBV7-9,few,TRBJ1-6,CASSSTRNSPLHF,TGTGCCAGCAGCTCCACCCGTAATTCACCCCTCCACTTT
.,TRBV6-1,few,TRBJ1-5,CASSEMRGTEPQHF,TGTGCCAGCAGTGAAATGCGGGGTACGGAGCCCCAGCATTTT
TRBD1,TRBV20-1,.,TRBJ1-4,CSARRDSNEKLFF,TGCAGTGCTAGAAGGGACAGTAATGAAAAACTGTTTTTT
.,TRBV11-2,many,TRBJ2-7,CASSPIGGPYEQYF,TGTGCCAGCAGCCCCATCGGGGGGCCCTACGAGCAGTACTTC
.,TRBV30,.,TRBJ1-2,CAWSVLTLYYTF,TGTGCCTGGAGTGTGCTCACGCTTTACTACACCTTC
TRBD2,TRBV20-1,many,TRBJ2-3,CSAITGTSGGTDTQYF,TGCAGTGCCATCACCGGGACTAGCGGGGGGACAGATACGCAGTATTTT
TRBD1,TRBV20-1,many,TRBJ2-5,CSAPDRGQETQYF,TGCAGTGCACCCGACAGGGGGCAAGAGACCCAGTACTTC
TRBD2,TRBV20-1,many,TRBJ2-4,CSARPTSGGAAAKNIQYF,TGCAGTGCTAGACCGACTAGCGGGGGGGCCGCGGCCAAAAACATTCAGTACTTC
.,TRBV6-2/TRBV6-3,few,TRBJ2-3,CASMRGGADTDTQYF,TGTGCCAGCATGAGGGGGGGGGCCGACACAGATACGCAGTATTTT
TRBD2,TRBV12-3/TRBV12-4,few,TRBJ2-3,CASSLDLAGSSTDTQYF,TGTGCCAGCAGTTTGGACCTAGCGGGTTCTAGCACAGATACGCAGTATTTT
.,TRBV6-1,.,TRBJ1-1,CASSELLTGGMNTEAFF,TGTGCCAGCAGTGAGCTACTGACCGGGGGCATGAACACTGAAGCCTTCTTT
TRBD1,TRBV20-1,.,TRBJ1-1,CSARFTGGGNTEAFF,TGCAGTGCTAGGTTCACAGGGGGAGGGAACACTGAAGCTTTCTTT
.,TRBV7-9,few,TRBJ1-1,CASSLPGPLMNTEAFF,TGTGCCAGCAGCTTACCGGGGCCCCTTATGAACACTGAAGCTTTCTTT
.,TRBV7-2,.,TRBJ1-2,CASSLVPVYGYTF,TGTGCCAGCAGCTTAGTCCCAGTCTATGGCTACACCTTC
TRBD2,TRBV29-1,.,TRBJ2-3,CSVGRTRGDTQYF,TGCAGCGTCGGTCGGACTAGGGGAGATACGCAGTATTTT
.,TRBV25-1,.,TRBJ1-1,CASSESGTNTEAFF,TGTGCCAGCAGTGAGTCGGGGACGAACACTGAAGCTTTCTTT
.,TRBV3-1,few,TRBJ2-3,CASSRDRSTDTQYF,TGTGCCAGCAGCCGGGACCGAAGCACAGATACGCAGTATTTT
TRBD1,TRBV18,few,TRBJ2-7,CASSRPGQVYEQYF,TGTGCCAGCTCAAGACCGGGACAGGTCTACGAGCAGTACTTC
.,TRBV7-6,few,TRBJ2-3,CASSLERRAPDTQYF,TGTGCCAGCAGCTTAGAGCGGCGGGCCCCAGATACGCAGTATTTT
.,TRBV7-2,few,TRBJ1-5,CASSIRVGHNQPQHF,TGTGCCAGCAGCATCAGAGTGGGACACAATCAGCCCCAGCATTTT
TRBD1,TRBV7-2,few,TRBJ2-7,CASSLIPGGRDEQYF,TGTGCCAGCAGCTTAATTCCAGGGGGCAGGGACGAGCAGTACTTC
.,TRBV6-6,.,TRBJ1-1,CASSTGKENTEAFF,TGTGCCAGCAGTACAGGGAAGGAGAACACTGAAGCTTTCTTT
.,TRBV25-1,many,TRBJ1-1,CASSSGFLTEAFF,TGTGCCAGCAGTTCAGGGTTTCTCACTGAAGCTTTCTTT
TRBD2,TRBV20-1,few,TRBJ2-5,CSARVGGGDQETQYF,TGCAGTGCTAGAGTCGGCGGGGGAGACCAAGAGACCCAGTACTTC
TRBD1,TRBV12-5,many,TRBJ2-7,CASGPGTGAAYEQYF,TGTGCTAGTGGTCCTGGGACAGGGGCCGCCTACGAGCAGTACTTC
.,TRBV6-5,many,TRBJ2-2,CASSYSTQGGYTGELFF,TGTGCCAGCAGTTACTCGACACAGGGCGGGTACACCGGGGAGCTGTTTTTT
.,TRBV20-1,few,TRBJ1-4,CSARMAGYNEKLFF,TGCAGTGCTAGGATGGCAGGGTATAATGAAAAACTGTTTTTT
.,TRBV12-3/TRBV12-4,.,TRBJ2-3,CASMVSRMADTQYF,TGTGCCAGCATGGTTTCTAGGATGGCAGATACGCAGTATTTT
.,TRBV12-3/TRBV12-4,many,TRBJ1-6,CASSLSEVYNSPLHF,TGTGCCAGCAGTTTATCAGAAGTCTATAATTCACCCCTCCACTTT
TRBD2,TRBV11-2,few,TRBJ2-1,CASSPASGGAPNEQFF,TGTGCCAGCAGCCCGGCTAGCGGGGGGGCCCCCAATGAGCAGTTCTTC
TRBD2,TRBV7-8,many,TRBJ2-1,CASSFRGLAGRDEQFF,TGTGCCAGCAGCTTCAGGGGACTAGCAGGTCGCGATGAGCAGTTCTTC
TRBD2,TRBV6-4,few,TRBJ2-1,CASSSTTSGNNEQFF,TGTGCCAGCAGCTCTACGACTAGCGGAAACAATGAGCAGTTCTTC
TRBD1,TRBV7-2,.,TRBJ2-5,CASSLGSTGKETQYF,TGTGCCAGCAGCTTAGGTTCGACAGGGAAAGAGACCCAGTACTTC
TRBD1,TRBV9,few,TRBJ1-2,CASRRQGTSYGYTF,TGTGCCAGCAGGAGACAGGGGACAAGCTATGGCTACACCTTC
.,TRBV7-9,many,TRBJ1-1,CASSFNAEAFF,TGTGCCAGCAGCTTTAATGCTGAAGCTTTCTTT
TRBD2,TRBV5-1,many,TRBJ2-2,CASSTRPTGGNTGELFF,TGCGCCAGCAGCACCCGCCCGACGGGGGGGAACACCGGGGAGCTGTTTTTT
.,TRBV20-1,many,TRBJ1-5,CSAEGGTSNQPQHF,TGCAGTGCTGAGGGGGGCACAAGCAATCAGCCCCAGCATTTT